The rows below give T cell receptor beta chains drawn from one sample of a study of CD8 T cells in Susac syndrome. TCRdb recomputed calls from the immunoSEQ multiplex PCR reads with MiXCR, one row per CDR3 protein. This sample has about 100,000 distinct CDR3 sequences, with roughly 96% found just once. Material for sequencing was CD8+ T cells from PBMCs. These receptors were collected from a human donor with Susac syndrome. CDR3s include the opening cysteine and the closing phenylalanine or tryptophan. The size entry is marked missing in some rows and otherwise reads once, few, many or a size class.

size	V	J	CDR3
.	TRBV20-1	TRBJ2-5	CSASKTTWETQYF
.	TRBV20-1	TRBJ2-5	CSARLQETQYF
.	TRBV5-4	TRBJ1-1	CATRTNTEAFF
.	TRBV19	TRBJ2-4	CASSIGAVGFKNIQYF
.	TRBV29-1	TRBJ2-7	CSVETGLGEQYF
.	TRBV7-8	TRBJ1-2	CASSLGQGTYGYTF
.	TRBV5-1	TRBJ2-7	CASSDGREQYF
.	TRBV4-1	TRBJ2-1	CASRGTSGSSYNEQFF
.	TRBV29-1	TRBJ2-1	CSVTPHRRRCEQFF
.	TRBV18	TRBJ2-1	CASSPEDPNNEQFF
.	TRBV6-6	TRBJ2-7	CASLGDYYEQYF
.	TRBV25-1	TRBJ1-2	CASRFADIGGYTF
.	TRBV9	TRBJ1-1	CASSGGEDNTEAFF
.	TRBV20-1	TRBJ1-5	CSASPRTVLGPQHF
few	TRBV5-4	TRBJ2-7	CASSRAGDRAYEQYF
.	TRBV10-2	TRBJ1-1	CASSDPDRENTEAFF
.	TRBV5-4	TRBJ1-1	CASSLHGAALNTEAFF
.	TRBV6-6	TRBJ2-3	CASSYSGAGGTDTQYF
.	TRBV5-1	TRBJ1-2	CASSAPEGLSGYTF
.	TRBV20-1	TRBJ2-1	CSARPPSGEQFF
.	TRBV20-1	TRBJ2-1	CSATGTKEFF
.	TRBV7-2	TRBJ2-5	CASSPASYGAGVRETQYF
.	TRBV5-1	TRBJ2-7	CASSLTAGQASYEQYF